This TCR beta chain was obtained from a study of blood T cell repertoires in COVID-19. This CDR3 is built from 14 residues. Between the trimmed V and J ends, which lost 5 bases and 5 bases, there was a span of 14 bases. Germline V gene lookup returns CDR1 LNHDA and CDR2 SQIVND (reference sequence). The repertoire was sequenced with immunoSEQ multiplex PCR; TCRdb's copy has only in-frame clones and lacks some. The data contain more than 300,000 clones, under 95% of them seen just once; the ten biggest clones take up about 3.5%. The receptor's source is a young woman who had recovered from COVID-19. The V call is TRBV19, the J call TRBJ2-3; TRBD1 is a possible D gene (5 bases). The sequenced material came from peripheral blood. CDR3 bases: TGTGCCAGTAGTGAGACAGTGGCAAGAGATACGCAGTATTTT. This sequence encodes CASSETVARDTQYF.